This T cell receptor (beta chain) was documented in a study of T cell clonality in common variable immunodeficiency. In the case of this clone: Its antigen is not known. The CDR3 goes on 3 residues after the read ends, and that part is filled in from the germline J gene.

Study conclusions and caveats: Fewer deletions and N-nucleotide insertions were reportedly seen in common variable immunodeficiency TCR beta sequences.

Measured with immunoSEQ multiplex PCR; TCRdb has only the in-frame clones, and not every one. The sample was found to contain about 42,000 clones, and every one recurs. Trimming left V 6 bases short and J 0 bases short, with 15 bases between. This CDR3 is built from 16 residues. The germline CDR1 and CDR2 sequences are LNHDA and SQIVND (reference sequence). This sequence joins TRBV19 and TRBJ1-5; D is possibly TRBD1 (6 bases). The sequenced sample consisted of peripheral blood mononuclear cells. This sequence was found in a human donor with common variable immunodeficiency. The DNA read from the CDR3 is TGTGCCAGTAGGCCCGACAGGTTGCATAGCAATCAGCCC. It specifies CASRPDRLHSNQP. The whole CDR3 protein reads CASRPDRLHSNQPQHF.